The 10 T cell receptor beta chains below were found in one sample sequenced in a study of T-cell reconstitution after alpha-beta-depleted transplantation in children. A library of TCRbeta sequences, prepared with unique molecular identifiers, was generated. TCRdb reprocessed the PCR reads with MiXCR, giving one entry per CDR3 protein. Of hundreds of thousands of distinct CDR3 sequences listed, over 15% were seen once; the top ten hold about 1.1%. This specimen was PBMCs from the stem cell graft donor, taken from the stem cell graft. These receptors originate from a human donor who donated a stem cell graft to a child with acute myeloid leukemia.

This clonotype has a handful of counts. The V and J genes are TRBV7-2 and TRBJ1-5; D gene ambiguous. The germline CDR1 and CDR2 sequences are SGHTA and FQGNSA. Trimming removed 5 bases from V and 7 bases from J, with 18 bases in between. There are 15 residues in the CDR3. In DNA form, the CDR3 reads TGTGCCAGCAGCGCCCGGGCCGGGTCTAAACAGCCCCAGCATTTT. This sequence encodes CASSARAGSKQPQHF.

This clonotype was observed many times. The DNA for the CDR3 is TGTGCCAGCAGGTCGACAGGGGGCGTAGGCTACACCTTC. Translation: CASRSTGGVGYTF. V gene TRBV28 combines with J gene TRBJ1-2, with 10 bases that match TRBD1. Germline-derived CDR1 and CDR2 are MDHEN and SYDVKM. This CDR3 contains 13 residues. The V segment lost 6 bases and the J segment 8 bases; nucleotides outside the gene matches: 6.

This clonotype has ten or more counts. This chain links TRBV20-1 with TRBJ1-5, with 7 bases matching TRBD1. This CDR3 has 14 residues. Trimming removed 3 bases from V and 4 bases from J; junction bases left unmatched: 6. Germline loops: CDR1 DFQATT, CDR2 SNEGSKA (reference sequence). CDR3 DNA: TGCAGTGCTAGTACAGGGGCGTCTAATCAGCCCCAGCATTTT. It is translated as CSASTGASNQPQHF.

This clonotype has ten or more counts. V gene TRBV20-1 combines with J gene TRBJ2-5; D uncertain. Germline V CDR1 and CDR2: DFQATT, SNEGSKA (reference sequence). The CDR3 consists of 12 residues. Trimming removed 5 bases from V and 5 bases from J, with 12 bases in between. CDR3 DNA sequence: TGCAGTGCTGATTCTGGCCGCGAGACCCAGTACTTC. It translates to CSADSGRETQYF.

This clonotype was observed a handful of times. DNA of the CDR3: TGTGCCAGCAGCTCCATGAATTCACCCCTCCACTTT. Amino acids: CASSSMNSPLHF. V usage is TRBV7-2 and J usage is TRBJ1-6; D unresolved. V was shortened by 4 bases and J by 7 bases, with 5 bases between the two germline ends. This CDR3 spans 12 amino acids. CDR1 SGHTA and CDR2 FQGNSA come from the germline V gene.

This clonotype appeared a few times. The chain is built from TRBV5-1 and TRBJ2-3, with a tentative D call TRBD2 (6 bases). Germline lookup yields CDR1 SGHRS and CDR2 YFSETQ. V lost 4 bases and J lost 5, with 11 bases in between. The CDR3 spans 13 residues. The CDR3 nucleotides are TGCGCCAGCAGCCCAGAGGGAGGAGATACGCAGTATTTT. Translation gives CASSPEGGDTQYF.

The table lists this clonotype with a few counts. This chain connects TRBV6-1 to TRBJ2-7; the D is unclear. The CDR3 has 14 amino acids. The V end lost 2 bases, the J end lost 0 bases, and 8 bases lay between the germline ends. In germline, CDR1 is MNHNS, CDR2 SASEGT. The CDR3 spells CASSELVNSYEQYV. CDR3 nucleotide sequence: TGTGCCAGCAGTGAACTGGTGAACTCCTACGAGCAGTACGTC.

This clonotype was recorded a few times. This sequence joins TRBV12-3 or TRBV12-4 and TRBJ2-3, with D possibly being TRBD1 (5 bases). V was cut by 4 bases and J by 2 bases, with 10 bases left in between. CDR3 length: 14 residues. The CDR3 sequence: CASSWEGDTDTQYF. The CDR3 bases are TGTGCCAGCAGTTGGGAAGGGGACACAGATACGCAGTATTTT.

This clonotype was observed a few times. This rearrangement joins TRBV12-3 or TRBV12-4 to TRBJ2-1; tentative D call: TRBD1 (5 bases). The CDR3 totals 15 residues. V was shortened by 3 bases and J by 3 bases, with 12 bases between the two germline ends. DNA of the CDR3: TGTGCCAGCAGTTTTGGGCCAGGGCTCTACAATGAGCAGTTCTTC. Its protein is CASSFGPGLYNEQFF.

The chain has TRBV5-1 and TRBJ2-3; tentatively, D is TRBD1 (5 bases). The V gene's germline CDR1 is SGHRS and CDR2 YFSETQ. V was clipped by 0 bases and J by 1 base, with 9 bases between them. This CDR3 is built from 15 residues. The CDR3 coding sequence is TGCGCCAGCAGCTTGGACGCACAGGGCACAGATACGCAGTATTTT. This gives the protein CASSLDAQGTDTQYF.